This passage covers 23 T cell receptor beta chains from one sample sequenced in a study of blood T cell repertoires in COVID-19. Produced via immunoSEQ multiplex PCR; TCRdb's table is partial and in-frame only. The profile shows fewer than 500,000 clones, approximately 77% of them singletons. Specimen: peripheral blood. These receptors came from a human donor with acute or convalescent COVID-19. The donor label of this sample is uncertain.

The J gene is TRBJ1-2, the V gene TRBV19; TRBD1 agrees at 7 bases. After removal of 7 bases from V and 3 bases from J, the junction contained 11 bases not matched to a gene. Germline CDR1 and CDR2: LNHDA and SQIVND (reference sequence). CDR3 length: 15 residues. The CDR3 spells CASTTRTGGDYGYTF. The CDR3, as DNA: TGTGCCAGTACGACTAGGACAGGCGGGGACTATGGCTACACCTTC.

The chain combines TRBV6-5 with TRBJ1-1; no firm D call. V was shortened by 10 bases and J by 3 bases, with 12 bases between the two germline ends. Germline V gives CDR1 MNHEY, CDR2 SVGAGI. CDR3 size: 12 residues. The CDR3 bases are TGTGCCACCGTCTACAGATACACTGAAGCTTTCTTT. It specifies CATVYRYTEAFF.

The CDR3 DNA reads TGTGCCAGCAGCAATAACAGGGGTGTTATCAATGAGCAGTTCTTC. Its protein product is CASSNNRGVINEQFF. The chain joins TRBV7-6 to TRBJ2-1; 7 bases fit TRBD1. Germline assignment: CDR1 SGHVS and CDR2 FNYEAQ. Losses at the gene ends were 5 bases for V and 6 bases for J; bases not matched to a gene: 10. CDR3 size: 15 residues. Drawing the rest from reference TRBV7-6 and TRBJ2-1, the complete variable domain is GAGVSQSPRYKVTKRGQDVALRCDPISGHVSLYWYRQALGQGPEFLTYFNYEAQQDKSGLPNDRFSAERPEGSISTLTIQRTEQRDSAMYRCASSNNRGVINEQFFGPGTRLTVL.

The chain links TRBV6-5 to TRBJ2-7, with 14 bases identical to TRBD2. V lost 4 bases to trimming and J lost 4 bases; unmatched junction nucleotides: 3. CDR1 is MNHEY, CDR2 SVGAGI, per germline. CDR3 length: 15 amino acids. CDR3 in amino acids: CASSSGTSGRYEQYF. The CDR3, as DNA: TGTGCCAGCAGTTCCGGGACTAGCGGGAGATACGAGCAGTACTTC.

The table lists this clone with many counts. The genes are TRBV7-9 and TRBJ1-2, with a possible D match to TRBD1 (5 bases). The CDR3 runs 11 residues. The ends were cut back, 4 bases at V and 14 bases at J, with 14 bases in the middle. Looked up from germline, CDR1 is SEHNR and CDR2 is FQNEAQ (reference sequence). CDR3 nucleotide sequence: TGTGCCAGCAGCTCCGGGAGGGACCTTACCTTC. It is translated as CASSSGRDLTF.

This chain joins TRBV10-1 and TRBJ1-5; D call uncertain. V gave up 0 bases and J gave up 4 bases, with 7 bases separating them. The CDR3 extends over 14 amino acids. Germline V CDR1 and CDR2: WNHNN, SYGVQD (reference sequence). The chain's CDR3 is CASSESGGNQPQHF. CDR3 DNA sequence: TGCGCCAGCAGTGAGTCCGGCGGTAATCAGCCCCAGCATTTT.

The chain joins TRBV5-1 to TRBJ1-1; D is unclear. The germline V gene has CDR1 SGHRS and CDR2 YFSETQ. Trimming stripped 4 bases from V and 4 bases from J, with 17 bases between. The CDR3 length is 15 residues. Here the CDR3 reads CASSALVSRLTEAFF. CDR3 nucleotide sequence: TGCGCCAGCAGCGCCCTTGTAAGTAGACTCACTGAAGCTTTCTTT. The variable domain in full, with the rest retrieved from reference TRBV5-1 and TRBJ1-1, is KAGVTQTPRYLIKTRGQQVTLSCSPISGHRSVSWYQQTPGQGLQFLFEYFSETQRNKGNFPGRFSGRQFSNSRSEMNVSTLELGDSALYLCASSALVSRLTEAFFGQGTRLTVV.

This clone was observed at least ten times. V is TRBV5-1 and J is TRBJ2-1; tentatively, D is TRBD1 (6 bases). Trimming stripped 4 bases from V and 10 bases from J, with 9 bases between. Per germline, CDR1 SGHRS and CDR2 YFSETQ. This CDR3 has 11 residues. The CDR3 spells CASSPDREQFF. For the CDR3, the DNA is TGCGCCAGCAGCCCTGACAGGGAGCAGTTCTTC.

This clone has more than one count but fewer than ten. V and J are TRBV5-4 and TRBJ2-1, with 8 bases that match TRBD1. The CDR3 has 15 amino acids. The germline V gene encodes CDR1 SGHNT and CDR2 YYREEE (reference sequence). Germline trimming cut 4 bases from V and 1 base from J; bases unmatched to any gene: 4. This chain's CDR3 is CASSPDRVSYNEQFF. The DNA of the CDR3 is TGTGCCAGCAGCCCGGACAGGGTTTCCTACAATGAGCAGTTCTTC.

The chain links TRBV7-9 to TRBJ1-6, with a possible D match to TRBD1 (6 bases). Trimming removed 5 bases at V and 5 bases at J, with 10 bases between. The CDR3 sequence is 14 residues long. Germline-derived CDR1 and CDR2 are SEHNR and FQNEAQ (reference sequence). The CDR3 region is CASSRDTDNSPLHF. DNA for the CDR3: TGTGCCAGCAGCCGGGACACCGATAATTCACCCCTCCACTTT.

V gene TRBV29-1 combines with J gene TRBJ1-1; tentatively, D is TRBD1 (6 bases). The CDR3 is 14 residues long. Trimming cost V 6 bases and J 5 bases, with 19 bases left between them. Looked up from germline, CDR1 is SQVTM and CDR2 is ANQGSEA. The CDR3 DNA reads TGCAGCGTCAAAGACAGGACTCGGCGAACTGAAGCTTTCTTT. Encoded protein: CSVKDRTRRTEAFF.

The chain employs TRBV27 and TRBJ2-7; 7 bases line up with TRBD1. The germline CDR1 and CDR2 sequences are MNHEY and SMNVEV (reference sequence). Germline trimming cut 4 bases from V and 0 bases from J; bases unmatched to any gene: 12. The CDR3 covers 17 residues. CDR3 amino acids: CASSSHPGQANSYEQYF. The CDR3 DNA sequence: TGTGCCAGCAGTTCCCACCCCGGACAGGCGAACTCCTACGAGCAGTACTTC.

The chain recombines TRBV6-5 with TRBJ2-7, with 7 bases lining up with TRBD2. This CDR3 has 15 residues. V was clipped by 5 bases and J by 2 bases; unmatched bases: 9. From germline, CDR1 is MNHEY and CDR2 SVGAGI. The CDR3 here is CASSPSGGFTYEQYF. The CDR3 DNA is TGTGCCAGCAGTCCTAGCGGAGGCTTCACCTACGAGCAGTACTTC.

The J gene is TRBJ1-2, the V gene TRBV28; possible D gene TRBD1, 6 bases. This CDR3 comprises 15 residues. Deletions cut 5 bases from V and 5 bases from J, with 18 bases between. CDR1 MDHEN and CDR2 SYDVKM come from the germline V gene. Here the CDR3 reads CASSPGGRGLYGYTF. In DNA, the CDR3 is TGTGCCAGCAGTCCCGGGGGGCGGGGCCTTTATGGCTACACCTTC.

On this clone: Other DNA sequences in the same sample also yield this CDR3. The J gene is TRBJ2-5, the V gene TRBV3-1 (or the pseudogene TRBV3-2); 14 bases fit TRBD2. Trimming took 4 bases from V and 2 from J; bases not matched to a gene: 6. Per germline, CDR1 LGHDT and CDR2 YNNKEL (reference sequence). CDR3 size: 17 residues. Written as DNA, the CDR3 is TGTGCCAGCAGCCCCGGACTAGCGGGGGGTCCTCAAGAGACCCAGTACTTC. It is translated as CASSPGLAGGPQETQYF.

There are a few counts of this clone. The genes are TRBV7-9 and TRBJ2-5; 7 positions agree with TRBD1. CDR3 length: 15 residues. V lost 5 bases to trimming and J lost 0 bases; unmatched junction nucleotides: 6. Germline CDR1 and CDR2: SEHNR and FQNEAQ (reference sequence). This CDR3 reads CASSQGQLYQETQYF. CDR3 sequence (DNA): TGTGCCAGCAGCCAGGGACAGTTGTACCAAGAGACCCAGTACTTC.

The rearrangement joins TRBV30 to TRBJ1-1; D is perhaps TRBD1 (6 bases). From germline, CDR1 is GTSNPN and CDR2 SVGIG (reference sequence). CDR3 length equals 16 residues. Trimming took 2 bases from V and 1 from J, leaving 17 bases between them. The chain's CDR3 is CAWSRGFGSRNTEAFF. Written as DNA, the CDR3 is TGTGCCTGGAGTAGGGGGTTTGGCAGTAGGAACACTGAAGCTTTCTTT.

This clone occurred a few times. The gene calls are TRBV4-2 and TRBJ2-1; D is possibly TRBD2 (6 bases). With 8 bases removed from V and 9 bases from J, the gap between germline ends came to 14 bases. The CDR3 covers 12 residues. Looked up from germline, CDR1 is LGHNA and CDR2 is YNFKEQ. The CDR3 reads CASAKTSSEQFF. The DNA for the CDR3 is TGTGCCAGCGCTAAAACTAGCTCTGAGCAGTTCTTC.

This sequence joins TRBV11-2 and TRBJ1-1; tentative D call: TRBD1 (5 bases). Germline loops: CDR1 SGHAT, CDR2 FQNNGV. With 5 bases removed from V and 4 bases from J, the gap between germline ends came to 17 bases. CDR3 length: 15 residues. The CDR3 DNA follows: TGTGCCAGCAGCACTAATACGCAGGGAACCACTGAAGCTTTCTTT. Its protein is CASSTNTQGTTEAFF.

The chain is built from TRBV27 and TRBJ2-7, with TRBD2 identical over 9 bases. Looked up from germline, CDR1 is MNHEY and CDR2 is SMNVEV (reference sequence). CDR3 size: 14 residues. After removal of 6 bases from V and 2 bases from J, the junction contained 5 bases not matched to a gene. CDR3 DNA: TGTGCCAGCAGCATTAGCGGGAGTGCCTACGAGCAGTACTTC. Its translation: CASSISGSAYEQYF.

The V call is TRBV5-1, the J call TRBJ2-7, with 11 bases lining up with TRBD2. Germline V gene sequence: CDR1 SGHRS, CDR2 YFSETQ. This CDR3 spans 14 amino acids. J gave up 3 bases and V 3 bases, and 2 bases lay outside the gene matches. CDR3: CASSSSGGHYEQYF. The CDR3 nucleotides read TGCGCCAGCAGCTCTAGCGGGGGGCACTACGAGCAGTACTTC.

Turning to this clone: The sample contains more than one DNA sequence encoding this CDR3. The chain links TRBV12-3 or TRBV12-4 to TRBJ1-1; D not resolved. The CDR3 is made up of 13 amino acids. Deletions cut 2 bases from V and 0 bases from J, with 4 bases between. The chain's CDR3 is CASSLSVNTEAFF. As DNA, the CDR3 is TGTGCCAGCAGTTTAAGCGTGAACACTGAAGCTTTCTTT.

This chain uses TRBV4-2 with TRBJ2-3; 12 nucleotides line up with TRBD2. CDR3 size: 18 residues. CDR1 is LGHNA, CDR2 YNFKEQ, per germline. V shed 2 bases, J shed 0 bases, and the junction held 6 bases outside the gene matches. CDR3 nucleotide sequence: TGTGCCAGCAGCCAACCGGGACTAGCGGGTTTTAGCACAGATACGCAGTATTTT. Translating it yields CASSQPGLAGFSTDTQYF.